These 24 T cell receptor beta chains came from one sample sequenced in a study of tumor-infiltrating lymphocytes in primary liver carcinoma. Both blood RNA, taken from unsorted whole blood, and germline DNA were extracted. TCR beta cDNA was made from around 520 ng total RNA with a constant-region primer. ARM-PCR was slightly modified, and three nested multiplex PCR rounds with it gave rise to the TCR beta libraries. Investigators reported that the first two PCR rounds, at roughly 10 cycles each, used TRBV1-TRBV30 forward primers with a C-beta reverse primer. In TCRdb, the multiplex PCR reads were re-called with MiXCR into one record per CDR3 protein. The sample lists hundreds of thousands of distinct CDR3 sequences; about 62% were seen once. What was sequenced was peripheral blood. Source of these receptors: a man aged 35 to 55 with primary liver carcinoma and hepatitis B virus infection.

The sample holds many counts of this clonotype. The chain employs TRBV12-3 or TRBV12-4 and TRBJ2-1; D is unresolved. Trimming left V 1 base short and J 4 bases short, with 2 bases between. The CDR3 consists of 12 residues. CDR3 coding DNA: TGTGCCAGCAGTTTAGGGTACAATGAGCAGTTCTTC. This translates into CASSLGYNEQFF.

Comment on this clonotype: A read error may account for a junction end that differs from germline. The CDR3 sequence is CAISDRTGARESQYF. DNA of the CDR3: TGTGCCATCAGTGATCGGACAGGGGCGCGGGAGTCCCAATACTTC. This chain connects TRBV10-3 to TRBJ2-5; 9 nucleotides match TRBD1. The CDR3 has 15 residues. The germline CDR1 and CDR2 sequences are ENHRY and SYGVKD.

This sequence joins TRBV30 and TRBJ2-7, with D tentatively TRBD1 (5 bases). Germline lookup yields CDR1 GTSNPN and CDR2 SVGIG (reference sequence). V was shortened by 0 bases and J by 4 bases, with 16 bases between the two germline ends. The CDR3 consists of 15 residues. For the CDR3, the DNA is TGTGCCTGGAGTGTCGGTGGGGCTGCCTCATACGAGCAGTACTTC. Translation gives CAWSVGGAASYEQYF.

Regarding this clonotype: This may come from a read error, since a much larger clone is one base off. The rearrangement uses TRBV6-2 or TRBV6-3 and TRBJ2-7; D is undetermined. V was pared by 2 bases and J by 3 bases, with 8 bases between. CDR3 length: 13 amino acids. Germline V gene data show CDR1 as MNHEY and CDR2 as SVGEGT. Here the CDR3 DNA reads TGTGCCAGCAGTTACATGACATACTACGAGCAGTACTTC. It codes for CASSYMTYYEQYF.

Of note for this clonotype: This sequence may be a read error, since a much larger clone differs from it by one base. The CDR3 does not close with the conserved phenylalanine or tryptophan, likely indicating a read error. The chain recombines TRBV29-1 with TRBJ2-5, with TRBD1 identical over 10 bases. Germline assignment: CDR1 SQVTM and CDR2 ANQGSEA. The CDR3 sequence is 15 residues long. This chain's CDR3 is CGVEDWTGGRETQYY. The CDR3 DNA reads as TGCGGCGTTGAGGACTGGACAGGGGGACGGGAGACCCAGTACTAC.

Details on this clonotype: This clone may be a read error of a much larger clone one base away. The chain joins TRBV6-1 to TRBJ1-4; D gene ambiguous. The germline V gene encodes CDR1 MNHNS and CDR2 SASEGT. Trimming removed 7 bases at V and 8 bases at J, with 14 bases between. There are 13 residues in the CDR3. The CDR3 DNA reads as TGTGCCAGCATTCCCCCGGCTTGGGAAAAACTGTTTTTT. As protein: CASIPPAWEKLFF.

The V gene is TRBV25-1, the J gene TRBJ2-1; 7 positions match TRBD2. The V gene's germline CDR1 is MGHDK and CDR2 SYGVNS. Trimming removed 5 bases from V and 2 bases from J; junction bases left unmatched: 12. CDR3 size: 17 residues. The CDR3 region is CASSYRSGLAAYNEQFF. The CDR3 DNA is TGTGCCAGCAGTTATCGGAGTGGGCTAGCGGCCTACAATGAGCAGTTCTTC. The full variable domain, rest sourced from reference TRBV25-1 and TRBJ2-1, is EADIYQTPRYLVIGTGKKITLECSQTMGHDKMYWYQQDPGMELHLIHYSYGVNSTEKGDLSSESTVSRIRTEHFPLTLESARPSHTSQYLCASSYRSGLAAYNEQFFGPGTRLTVL.

For this clonotype: Its ends do not fully match the called genes, so a read error is possible. The rearrangement joins TRBV4-1 to TRBJ1-2; D ambiguous. There are 14 residues in the CDR3. Germline lookup yields CDR1 MGHRA and CDR2 YSYEKL. The CDR3 sequence: CANSQSQGFYGYTF. CDR3 in DNA: TGCGCCAACAGCCAATCTCAAGGATTCTATGGCTACACCTTC.

The chain combines TRBV28 with TRBJ2-7; tentative D call: TRBD1 (7 bases). V gave up 8 bases and J gave up 6 bases, with 26 bases separating them. Looked up from germline, CDR1 is MDHEN and CDR2 is SYDVKM. This CDR3 region has 16 residues. The CDR3 loop reads CASPKSGGNPVGEQYF. The CDR3 DNA follows: TGTGCCAGCCCCAAATCAGGGGGGAATCCGGTGGGCGAGCAGTACTTC.

This clonotype was recorded once. One end of the junction is discordant with germline, which a read error may explain. The V call is TRBV11-1, the J call TRBJ2-3; D is uncertain. Germline CDR1 SGHAT, CDR2 FQDESV (reference sequence). This CDR3 is built from 13 residues. The CDR3 DNA reads as TGTGCCAACAGCCCAGCGTACACAGATACGCAGTATTTT. Protein product: CANSPAYTDTQYF.

In the case of this clonotype: A much larger clone lies one base from this, so it may be a read error. The DNA for the CDR3 is TGTGCCAGCAGTCCTAGCGGGGAAACAGATACGCAGTATTTT. This translates into CASSPSGETDTQYF. The V gene is TRBV6-5, the J gene TRBJ2-3; 9 nucleotides line up with TRBD2. J was trimmed by 3 bases and V by 5 bases; bases with no gene match: 3. CDR3 length: 14 amino acids. Germline V lookup: CDR1 MNHEY, CDR2 SVGAGI.

The rearrangement links TRBV6-5 to TRBJ2-1; D is unclear. V lost 10 bases to trimming and J lost 4 bases, with 14 bases between them. The CDR3 is 13 residues long. Germline lookup yields CDR1 MNHEY and CDR2 SVGAGI. CDR3 nucleotide sequence: TGTGCCACTTCACGGGTGCAATACAATGAGCAGTTCTTC. Residues: CATSRVQYNEQFF.

The chain couples TRBV15 to TRBJ2-7, with D perhaps TRBD1 (6 bases). Germline V CDR1 and CDR2: LNHNV, YYDKDF (reference sequence). Trimming stripped 5 bases from V and 1 base from J, with 12 bases between. The CDR3 runs to 14 residues. This CDR3 reads CATSRPGTSYEQYF. In DNA, the CDR3 is TGTGCCACCAGCCGTCCCGGGACATCCTACGAGCAGTACTTC.

The sample holds many counts of this clonotype. The chain has TRBV12-5 and TRBJ2-1, with D perhaps matching TRBD1 (6 bases). Germline CDR1 and CDR2: LGHNT and FRNRAP. This CDR3 spans 14 amino acids. Trimming shortened V by 7 bases and J by 5 bases, and 15 bases separated the two germline ends. The CDR3 reads CASALQGGDNEQFF. CDR3 in DNA: TGTGCTAGTGCCTTACAGGGTGGAGACAATGAGCAGTTCTTC.

The chain couples TRBV24-1 to TRBJ2-5, with 11 bases lining up with TRBD2. V trimming: 9 bases; J trimming: 3 bases; junction bases outside the gene matches: 2. Germline V gene sequence: CDR1 KGHDR, CDR2 SFDVKD. This CDR3 contains 13 residues. CDR3: CATLLAGEETQYF. CDR3 nucleotide sequence: TGTGCCACCTTACTAGCGGGGGAAGAGACCCAGTACTTC.

As to this clonotype: A much larger clone is a single base away; this may be a read error. The chain employs TRBV6-1 and TRBJ1-1, with D tentatively TRBD1 (5 bases). Germline CDR1 is MNHNS and CDR2 is SASEGT. The CDR3 loop spans 13 amino acids. CDR3 bases: TGTGCCAGCAGGAGGGGAATGAAAACTGAAGCTTTCTTT. As protein: CASRRGMKTEAFF.

This clonotype was counted many times. The chain employs TRBV12-3 or TRBV12-4 and TRBJ2-7, with D uncertain. Deletions cut 1 base from V and 3 bases from J, with 4 bases between. The CDR3 is 12 residues long. The CDR3 bases are TGTGCCAGCAGTTTAGACCTCTACGAGCAGTACTTC. Amino acid sequence: CASSLDLYEQYF.

Regarding this clonotype: Germline is not matched at one junction end, which may reflect a read error. The gene calls are TRBV6-5 and TRBJ2-7; 10 positions match TRBD1. The germline CDR1 and CDR2 sequences are MNHEY and SVGAGI. The CDR3 totals 14 residues. The CDR3 protein is CACRRDRGPYEQYF. DNA of the CDR3: TGTGCCTGCAGACGGGACAGGGGTCCGTACGAGCAGTACTTC.

Only one count was recorded for this clonotype. The junction departs from germline at one end; a sequencing error may be responsible. The V gene is TRBV5-1, the J gene TRBJ2-7; the D is unclear. The CDR3 covers 16 residues. CDR1 SGHRS and CDR2 YFSETQ come from the germline V gene. CDR3 loop: CARSSVQAANHYEQYF. In nucleotides, the CDR3 is TGCGCCAGGAGCTCCGTCCAGGCCGCAAACCACTACGAGCAGTACTTC.

The rearrangement uses TRBV6-5 and TRBJ1-6; the D gene is possibly TRBD1 (5 bases). The V gene's germline CDR1 is MNHEY and CDR2 SVGAGI. V was trimmed by 7 bases and J by 9 bases, leaving 16 bases between them. This CDR3 comprises 14 residues. Here the CDR3 reads CASIPSGMASPLHF. The CDR3 DNA reads as TGTGCCAGCATTCCTTCAGGGATGGCTTCACCCCTCCACTTT.

With regard to this clonotype: Sequence at one end of the junction differs from germline and may be a read error. The rearrangement joins TRBV29-1 to TRBJ2-3; D perhaps matches TRBD2 (5 bases). Per the germline V gene, CDR1 is SQVTM and CDR2 is ANQGSEA. This CDR3 has 14 amino acids. The DNA of the CDR3 is TGCAGCGTTGGTCTAGCAGCCGTCACAGATAGGCAGTATTTT. It translates to CSVGLAAVTDRQYF.

This clonotype was recorded at least ten times. The CDR3 DNA sequence: TGCAGCGTTTTGTTTACCTACGAGCAGTACTTC. This encodes CSVLFTYEQYF. The chain couples TRBV29-1 to TRBJ2-7; no firm D call. This CDR3 comprises 11 residues. V was clipped by 5 bases and J by 2 bases, with 7 bases between them. CDR1 SQVTM and CDR2 ANQGSEA come from the germline V gene.

Ten or more counts support this clonotype. The rearrangement uses TRBV29-1 and TRBJ2-5; D is undetermined. V lost 4 bases and J lost 4, with 16 bases in between. The CDR3 totals 14 residues. Per the germline V gene, CDR1 is SQVTM and CDR2 is ANQGSEA. The CDR3 loop is CSVAGNMGPETQYF. DNA of the CDR3: TGCAGCGTTGCGGGTAACATGGGCCCAGAGACCCAGTACTTC.

As regards this clonotype: Its ends do not fully match the called genes, so a read error is possible. The V gene is TRBV5-6, the J gene TRBJ2-6; D possibly corresponds to TRBD2 (5 bases). The CDR3 consists of 16 residues. Germline CDR1 is SGHDT and CDR2 is YYEEEE. CDR3 sequence: CARSLVRVAGANVLTF. CDR3 DNA: TGTGCCAGAAGCTTGGTGAGGGTAGCTGGGGCCAACGTCCTGACTTTC.